The 10 T cell receptor beta chains below were found in one sample sequenced in a study of early T cells in non-severe SARS-CoV-2 infection. TCRdb itself ran the 5' RACE reads through MiXCR, one entry per CDR3 protein. The sample includes fewer than 85,000 distinct CDR3 sequences, roughly an eighth of them seen just once. Sequenced material: whole blood. The source is an adult who was a healthcare worker with PCR-confirmed SARS-CoV-2 infection or an uninfected control (not recorded which).

This clonotype was recorded many times. The V call is TRBV7-8, the J call TRBJ1-4; D gene ambiguous. The CDR3 runs to 13 residues. Germline assignment: CDR1 SGHVS and CDR2 FQNEAQ. V lost 5 bases to trimming and J lost 5 bases, with 9 bases between them. CDR3 DNA: TGTGCCAGCAGCCCGATGGTGAATGAAAAACTGTTTTTT. This codes for CASSPMVNEKLFF.

The chain employs TRBV7-3 and TRBJ2-5, with D hard to call. Trimming left V 4 bases short and J 4 bases short, with 7 bases between. This CDR3 contains 12 residues. The germline gives CDR1 SGHTA, CDR2 FQGTGA. For the CDR3, the DNA is TGTGCCAGCAGCTCCTCCTCAGAGACCCAGTACTTC. This codes for CASSSSSETQYF.

The chain carries TRBV12-3 or TRBV12-4 and TRBJ2-5, with TRBD2 identical over 8 bases. J was trimmed by 7 bases and V by 10 bases; bases with no gene match: 20. The CDR3 extends over 16 amino acids. The CDR3: CATSEGERGSEGTQYF. The CDR3 DNA sequence: TGTGCCACCTCAGAGGGGGAGCGGGGGTCCGAAGGGACCCAGTACTTC.

This clonotype was detected a few times. The CDR3 sequence: CASSWTSGARNTGELFF. CDR3 coding DNA: TGTGCCAGCAGCTGGACTAGCGGGGCTCGGAACACCGGGGAGCTGTTTTTT. The J gene is TRBJ2-2, the V gene TRBV9; TRBD2 agrees at 12 bases. V shed 4 bases, J shed 1 base, and the junction held 5 bases outside the gene matches. CDR3 length: 17 amino acids. Germline CDR1 SGDLS, CDR2 YYNGEE.

The V and J genes are TRBV20-1 and TRBJ1-1; D may be TRBD1 (6 bases). This CDR3 comprises 11 residues. V lost 6 bases, J lost 8 bases, and 13 bases lay in between. Germline V gives CDR1 DFQATT, CDR2 SNEGSKA (reference sequence). The CDR3 region is CSARPTGEAFF. CDR3 sequence (DNA): TGCAGTGCAAGACCAACAGGGGAAGCTTTCTTT.

This chain links TRBV4-3 with TRBJ2-3; either TRBD1 or TRBD2 may fit D (5 bases each). With 1 base removed from V and 4 bases from J, the gap between germline ends came to 6 bases. CDR3 length equals 13 residues. Germline V lookup: CDR1 LGHNA, CDR2 YSLEER. The CDR3 DNA follows: TGCGCCAGCAGCCAAGTGGGGGCAGATACGCAGTATTTT. Protein product: CASSQVGADTQYF.

This clonotype appeared many times. The genes are TRBV7-6 and TRBJ1-2; D may be TRBD1 (5 bases). The ends were cut back, 3 bases at V and 3 bases at J, with 8 bases in the middle. The length of the CDR3 is 13 residues. CDR1 is SGHVS, CDR2 FNYEAQ, per germline. CDR3 loop: CASSLAGDYGYTF. As DNA, the CDR3 is TGTGCCAGCAGCTTGGCGGGGGACTATGGCTACACCTTC.

The V and J genes are TRBV20-1 and TRBJ2-7; D is possibly TRBD2 (6 bases). Germline-derived CDR1 and CDR2 are DFQATT and SNEGSKA (reference sequence). Between the trimmed V and J ends, which lost 6 bases and 0 bases, there was a span of 9 bases. The CDR3 is 12 amino acids. As DNA, the CDR3 is TGCAGTGCCGGAGGGAACTCCTACGAGCAGTACTTC. Protein sequence: CSAGGNSYEQYF.

Many counts were recorded for this clonotype. The V and J genes are TRBV30 and TRBJ1-5; 9 nucleotides align to TRBD1. The CDR3 length is 15 residues. Trimming removed 2 bases from V and 5 bases from J; junction bases left unmatched: 7. CDR1 and CDR2 (germline): GTSNPN, SVGIG (reference sequence). This CDR3 reads CAWSFGGQGDQPQHF. CDR3 in DNA: TGTGCCTGGAGTTTTGGGGGACAGGGAGATCAGCCCCAGCATTTT. Full variable domain (missing parts from reference TRBV30 and TRBJ1-5): SQTIHQWPATLVQPVGSPLSLECTVEGTSNPNLYWYRQAAGRGLQLLFYSVGIGQISSEVPQNLSASRPQDRQFILSSKKLLLSDSGFYLCAWSFGGQGDQPQHFGDGTRLSIL.

This clonotype was observed a few times. This rearrangement joins TRBV9 to TRBJ2-5, with TRBD2 matching 11 bases. V lost 0 bases and J lost 2; bases outside the gene matches: 3. The CDR3 is made up of 16 amino acids. Germline CDR1 reads SGDLS; CDR2 reads YYNGEE. The CDR3 is CASSVGSGGAQETQYF. In DNA form, the CDR3 reads TGTGCCAGCAGCGTAGGTAGCGGGGGGGCACAAGAGACCCAGTACTTC.